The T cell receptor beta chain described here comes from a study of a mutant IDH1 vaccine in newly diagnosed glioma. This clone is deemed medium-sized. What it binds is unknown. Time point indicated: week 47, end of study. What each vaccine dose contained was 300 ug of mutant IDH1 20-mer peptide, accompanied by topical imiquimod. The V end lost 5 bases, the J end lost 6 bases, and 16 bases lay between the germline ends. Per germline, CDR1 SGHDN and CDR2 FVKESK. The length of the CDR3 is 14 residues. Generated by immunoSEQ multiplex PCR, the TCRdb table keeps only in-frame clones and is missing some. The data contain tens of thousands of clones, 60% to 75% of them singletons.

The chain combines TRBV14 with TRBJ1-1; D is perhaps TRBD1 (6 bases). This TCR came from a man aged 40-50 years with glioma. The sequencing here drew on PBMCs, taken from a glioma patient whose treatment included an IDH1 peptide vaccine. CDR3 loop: CASSAVRGGSEAFF. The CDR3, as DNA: TGTGCCAGCAGCGCAGTTAGGGGGGGATCTGAAGCTTTCTTT. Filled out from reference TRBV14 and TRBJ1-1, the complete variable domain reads EAGVTQFPSHSVIEKGQTVTLRCDPISGHDNLYWYRRVMGKEIKFLLHFVKESKQDESGMPNNRFLAERTGGTYSTLKVQPAELEDSGVYFCASSAVRGGSEAFFGQGTRLTVV.